The text below deals with one TCR beta chain. The CDR3 extends over 14 amino acids. The V gene's germline CDR1 is KGHSH and CDR2 LQKENI. Unmatched junction bases numbered 5, after V lost 3 bases and J lost 6 bases. TCRdb's copy holds only in-frame clones and misses some; the assay was immunoSEQ multiplex PCR. This sample has 120,000 or so clones, with about 83% found just once. The data originate from a study of PD-L1 blockade in urothelial cancer. The overall study: Researchers looked at the blood 3 weeks (second dose) and 6 weeks after treatment began.

This sample's time point: peripheral blood 6 weeks after treatment start. Patients had urothelial carcinoma that was locally advanced or metastatic. Here the sequenced sample was PBMCs, taken around atezolizumab (anti-PD-L1) treatment. The TCR sequence derives from a man aged 45 to 65 with urothelial cancer. The rearrangement uses TRBV18 and TRBJ2-7; 10 bases line up with TRBD2. The CDR3 nucleotides read TGTGCCAGCTCACCCCCTAGCGGGAGCGCCGAGCAGTACTTC. The encoded protein is CASSPPSGSAEQYF. The full variable domain, in which reference TRBV18 and TRBJ2-7 provide the parts outside the CDR3, is NAGVMQNPRHLVRRRGQEARLRCSPMKGHSHVYWYRQLPEEGLKFMVYLQKENIIDESGMPKERFSAEFPKEGPSILRIQQVVRGDSAAYFCASSPPSGSAEQYFGPGTRLTVT.